This is a list of T cell receptor beta chains from one sample in a study of OX40 agonist ivuxolimab in advanced cancers. Clones were read by immunoSEQ multiplex PCR, and TCRdb kept only the in-frame ones, dropping some. The table has over 10,000 clones, roughly 82% seen once; the top ten hold roughly 39%. Specimen: CD4+ or CD8+ T cells sorted from blood, collected in a trial of the OX40 agonist ivuxolimab. The receptors were gathered from an adult with an advanced solid tumor such as melanoma, head and neck, liver or kidney cancer. CDR3s include the opening cysteine and the closing phenylalanine or tryptophan. The D gene is left open where the match is weak. Expanded clones get a size class; other rows say once, few or many, or leave the size out.

CDR3nt: TGTGCCAGCGAGGACAGGGGAAACACTGAAGCTTTCTTT
CDR3aa: CASEDRGNTEAFF
j_gene: TRBJ1-1
v_gene: TRBV6-1
d_gene: TRBD1
abundance: .

CDR3nt: TGTGCCAGCAGCGGCGGGGGAAGGAGGGTCTATGGCTACACCTTC
CDR3aa: CASSGGGRRVYGYTF
j_gene: TRBJ1-2
v_gene: TRBV9
d_gene: .
abundance: few

CDR3nt: TGTGCCAGCGGCAGTTCTGGAAACACCATATATTTT
CDR3aa: CASGSSGNTIYF
j_gene: TRBJ1-3
v_gene: TRBV6-1
d_gene: .
abundance: .

CDR3nt: TGTGCCAGCAGTTTTGAGGGACAGGGATTCCTCTACACCTTC
CDR3aa: CASSFEGQGFLYTF
j_gene: TRBJ1-2
v_gene: TRBV28
d_gene: TRBD1
abundance: .

CDR3nt: TGTGCCAGCACTCTCAACCTCGGGGGGGCCCATAATTCACCCCTCCACTTT
CDR3aa: CASTLNLGGAHNSPLHF
j_gene: TRBJ1-6
v_gene: TRBV27
d_gene: .
abundance: .

CDR3nt: TGTGCCAGCAGTTTAAATCTTGGGGGGATGGTCTACGAGCAGTACTTC
CDR3aa: CASSLNLGGMVYEQYF
j_gene: TRBJ2-7
v_gene: TRBV28
d_gene: .
abundance: .

CDR3nt: TGTGCCAGCAGGCCTAGCGGGAGTGGAGAGACCCAGTACTTC
CDR3aa: CASRPSGSGETQYF
j_gene: TRBJ2-5
v_gene: TRBV25-1
d_gene: TRBD2
abundance: .

CDR3nt: TGTGCCAGCAGCGTAGGACAGGGGGCGCGAGAGCAGTACTTC
CDR3aa: CASSVGQGAREQYF
j_gene: TRBJ2-7
v_gene: TRBV9
d_gene: TRBD1
abundance: .

CDR3nt: TGTGCCAGCAGCCAAGATTTGGGAACTAATGAAAAACTGTTTTTT
CDR3aa: CASSQDLGTNEKLFF
j_gene: TRBJ1-4
v_gene: TRBV4-2
d_gene: .
abundance: .

CDR3nt: TGTGCCAGCAGCCGTAACAAACGGAAACAACTACTTGGAAACACCATATATTTT
CDR3aa: CASSRNKRKQLLGNTIYF
j_gene: TRBJ1-3
v_gene: TRBV5-4
d_gene: .
abundance: few

CDR3nt: TGTGCCAGCAGCCAAGTGGCCGGCCGGTACTACGAGCAGTACTTC
CDR3aa: CASSQVAGRYYEQYF
j_gene: TRBJ2-7
v_gene: TRBV14
d_gene: .
abundance: once

CDR3nt: TGTGCCAGCAGCATCCGACTAGCGGGAGGGCCGGATGAGCAGTTCTTC
CDR3aa: CASSIRLAGGPDEQFF
j_gene: TRBJ2-1
v_gene: TRBV9
d_gene: TRBD2
abundance: .

CDR3nt: TGTGCCAGCAGCTTAGGCCCAGGAGGGGCCATCTACGAGCAGTACTTC
CDR3aa: CASSLGPGGAIYEQYF
j_gene: TRBJ2-7
v_gene: TRBV11-2
d_gene: .
abundance: .

CDR3nt: TGTGCCTGGAGTGTTGCGGGTCTATTCTATGGCTACACCTTC
CDR3aa: CAWSVAGLFYGYTF
j_gene: TRBJ1-2
v_gene: TRBV30
d_gene: .
abundance: few

CDR3nt: TGCGCCAGCAGCCAGTTATATAGCGGTCTAAGTCGCAATGAGCAGTTCTTC
CDR3aa: CASSQLYSGLSRNEQFF
j_gene: TRBJ2-1
v_gene: TRBV4-1
d_gene: .
abundance: .

CDR3nt: TGTGCCAGCTCACCCCGGGTTTTAACCTACGAGCAGTACTTC
CDR3aa: CASSPRVLTYEQYF
j_gene: TRBJ2-7
v_gene: TRBV18
d_gene: .
abundance: .

CDR3nt: TGTGCCAGCAGTGCGAAATTCTATAATTCACCCCTCCACTTT
CDR3aa: CASSAKFYNSPLHF
j_gene: TRBJ1-6
v_gene: TRBV28
d_gene: .
abundance: .

CDR3nt: TGTGCCAGCAGCTTACAGGCTAGCGGGAACACCGGGGAGCTGTTTTTT
CDR3aa: CASSLQASGNTGELFF
j_gene: TRBJ2-2
v_gene: TRBV7-3
d_gene: TRBD2
abundance: medium-sized

CDR3nt: TGTGCCATCACCGGGGGTCTAGGCGGGGACTACGAGCAGTACTTC
CDR3aa: CAITGGLGGDYEQYF
j_gene: TRBJ2-7
v_gene: TRBV10-3
d_gene: .
abundance: .

CDR3nt: TGCGCCAGCAGCCTTGGGACAGGGGCCAACGTCCTGACTTTC
CDR3aa: CASSLGTGANVLTF
j_gene: TRBJ2-6
v_gene: TRBV5-1
d_gene: .
abundance: .

CDR3nt: TGTGCCAGCAGCCGGGACGGACTAGCGGGTACCTACGAGCAGTACTTC
CDR3aa: CASSRDGLAGTYEQYF
j_gene: TRBJ2-7
v_gene: TRBV5-4
d_gene: TRBD2
abundance: .

CDR3nt: TGTGCCAGCAGCTTAGGGCTTTTCGGGGACTACGAGCAGTACTTC
CDR3aa: CASSLGLFGDYEQYF
j_gene: TRBJ2-7
v_gene: TRBV7-6
d_gene: .
abundance: few